The 20 T cell receptor beta chains below were found in one sample sequenced in a study of blood T cell repertoires in COVID-19. Profiling relied on immunoSEQ multiplex PCR, and the TCRdb table lists in-frame clones only, not all of them. The table lists 400,000 to 550,000 clones, 70% to 90% of them singletons, with roughly 2% in the top ten. Sequencing was carried out using PBMCs or T cells enriched from blood (not recorded which). The source of these receptors is a woman younger than 35 with acute COVID-19.

V and J are TRBV28 and TRBJ1-3; D is perhaps TRBD1 (6 bases). The CDR3 is made up of 15 amino acids. The V gene lost 5 bases and the J gene lost 3 bases, with 14 bases spanning the gap. CDR1 and CDR2 (germline): MDHEN, SYDVKM. The CDR3 bases are TGTGCCAGCAGTCGCGGACAGCTAATTGGAAACACCATATATTTT. Translation: CASSRGQLIGNTIYF.

The chain employs TRBV19 and TRBJ2-7, with a possible D match to TRBD2 (5 bases). Germline CDR1 reads LNHDA; CDR2 reads SQIVND (reference sequence). Trimming left V 11 bases short and J 4 bases short, with 24 bases between. This CDR3 has 15 amino acids. In DNA form, the CDR3 reads TGTGCCGCAAGAGGACTTTTGGACCACAAATACGAGCAGTACTTC. Translated: CAARGLLDHKYEQYF.

V and J are TRBV5-4 and TRBJ1-2, with no clear D. The V end lost 6 bases, the J end lost 4 bases, and 13 bases lay between the germline ends. Germline lookup yields CDR1 SGHNT and CDR2 YYREEE (reference sequence). The CDR3 length is 13 residues. The CDR3 loop reads CASTWKASYGYTF. The CDR3 DNA is TGTGCCAGCACTTGGAAAGCTAGCTATGGCTACACCTTC.

V is TRBV27 and J is TRBJ1-2; 7 bases are a match to TRBD1. In germline, CDR1 is MNHEY, CDR2 SMNVEV (reference sequence). The V segment lost 6 bases and the J segment 4 bases; nucleotides outside the gene matches: 14. The CDR3 runs 16 residues. The CDR3 loop reads CASSLYLTGDPYGYTF. The CDR3 DNA is TGTGCCAGCAGCCTTTATTTAACAGGGGACCCCTATGGCTACACCTTC.

J is TRBJ2-1 and V is TRBV27; 8 positions match TRBD2. Trimming took 4 bases from V and 16 from J; bases not matched to a gene: 9. CDR3 length equals 12 residues. Germline loops: CDR1 MNHEY, CDR2 SMNVEV (reference sequence). CDR3: CASSSLAGLIFF. In nucleotides, the CDR3 is TGTGCCAGCAGTTCCCTAGCGGGTCTTATATTCTTC.

V is TRBV7-9 and J is TRBJ1-4, with 7 bases matching TRBD1. Germline values: CDR1 SEHNR, CDR2 FQNEAQ (reference sequence). This CDR3 is 13 amino acids long. After removal of 2 bases from V and 6 bases from J, the junction contained 0 bases not matched to a gene. CDR3 coding DNA: TGTGCCAGCAGCTTAACAGGGGATGAAAAACTGTTTTTT. It specifies CASSLTGDEKLFF.

This rearrangement joins TRBV15 to TRBJ2-1, with 10 bases matching TRBD1. The junction had 10 bases not matched to a gene; V was cut back by 11 bases and J by 9 bases. The CDR3 covers 13 residues. The V gene's germline CDR1 is LNHNV and CDR2 YYDKDF (reference sequence). The CDR3, as DNA: TGTGCCGCTCGAGACAGGGGGCAGGGTGAGCAGTTCTTC. Amino acids: CAARDRGQGEQFF.

The chain couples TRBV12-3 or TRBV12-4 to TRBJ1-5, with D unclear. V was cut by 8 bases and J by 3 bases, with 8 bases left in between. This CDR3 comprises 12 residues. The CDR3: CASGGSNQPQHF. The CDR3 DNA follows: TGTGCCAGCGGAGGGTCCAATCAGCCCCAGCATTTT.

The chain carries TRBV19 and TRBJ2-7; TRBD1 agrees at 7 bases. From germline, CDR1 is LNHDA and CDR2 SQIVND (reference sequence). J was trimmed by 6 bases and V by 5 bases; bases with no gene match: 7. This CDR3 contains 13 residues. CDR3 nucleotide sequence: TGTGCCAGTAGTGCCGGCCACAGGGGCGAGCAGTACTTC. Protein: CASSAGHRGEQYF.

V is TRBV4-3 and J is TRBJ1-4, with a tentative D call TRBD1 (6 bases). From germline, CDR1 is LGHNA and CDR2 YSLEER. The V and J ends lost 2 bases and 7 bases respectively, with 14 bases between them. CDR3 length: 15 amino acids. CDR3 coding DNA: TGCGCCAGCAGCCAAAATAACAGGGTATCTGAAAAACTGTTTTTT. It specifies CASSQNNRVSEKLFF.

The rearrangement links TRBV20-1 to TRBJ1-4, with D possibly being TRBD1 (6 bases). Deletions cut 3 bases from V and 8 bases from J, with 13 bases between. The germline V gene has CDR1 DFQATT and CDR2 SNEGSKA (reference sequence). The CDR3 consists of 13 residues. CDR3 loop: CSASRRGKEKLFF. CDR3 DNA: TGCAGTGCTAGTCGCAGGGGAAAAGAAAAACTGTTTTTT.

The genes are TRBV7-9 and TRBJ1-3, with 7 bases aligning to TRBD1. CDR3 length: 17 amino acids. Looked up from germline, CDR1 is SEHNR and CDR2 is FQNEAQ (reference sequence). J gave up 6 bases and V 4 bases, and 15 bases lay outside the gene matches. Here the CDR3 DNA reads TGTGCCAGCAGCTCCGCCGGGACAGCGGGTTCCGAAAACACCATATATTTT. It codes for CASSSAGTAGSENTIYF.

J is TRBJ2-1 and V is TRBV11-3, with 8 bases lining up with TRBD2. J was trimmed by 1 base and V by 1 base; bases with no gene match: 3. This CDR3 spans 16 amino acids. Germline V lookup: CDR1 SGHNT, CDR2 YENEEA. The CDR3: CASSLGGGRSYNEQFF. CDR3 nucleotide sequence: TGTGCCAGCAGCTTAGGGGGCGGGAGGTCCTACAATGAGCAGTTCTTC.

The rearrangement uses TRBV19 and TRBJ2-5; possibly TRBD2 for D (5 bases). Germline values: CDR1 LNHDA, CDR2 SQIVND (reference sequence). Trimming shortened V by 3 bases and J by 5 bases, and 13 bases separated the two germline ends. This CDR3 is built from 14 residues. The DNA for the CDR3 is TGTGCCAGTAGTATCCGTCCTAGCATCGAGACCCAGTACTTC. This encodes CASSIRPSIETQYF.

This clone was detected only a few times. The J gene is TRBJ2-5, the V gene TRBV5-1; 7 nucleotides align to TRBD2. In germline, CDR1 is SGHRS, CDR2 YFSETQ. Germline trimming cut 3 bases from V and 2 bases from J; bases unmatched to any gene: 10. This CDR3 is 16 amino acids long. CDR3 amino acids: CASSWEPRAGQETQYF. CDR3 DNA sequence: TGCGCCAGCAGCTGGGAACCTCGAGCGGGGCAAGAGACCCAGTACTTC.

The rearrangement joins TRBV11-2 to TRBJ2-2; 10 bases map to TRBD2. Germline values: CDR1 SGHAT, CDR2 FQNNGV. Losses at the gene ends were 5 bases for V and 2 bases for J; bases not matched to a gene: 8. CDR3 length equals 17 residues. The CDR3 DNA is TGTGCCAGCAGCCTAAACGGACTAGCGGACAACACCGGGGAGCTGTTTTTT. Its protein is CASSLNGLADNTGELFF.

CDR3 sequence (DNA): TGTGCCAGCAGCCCGAAGCGGGAGTGGAATGAGCAGTTCTTC. It translates to CASSPKREWNEQFF. The chain carries TRBV9 and TRBJ2-1, with 8 bases identical to TRBD2. Germline V gives CDR1 SGDLS, CDR2 YYNGEE. The CDR3 extends over 14 amino acids. J lost 7 bases, V lost 4 bases, and 7 bases had no gene match.

The chain uses TRBV14 and TRBJ2-3; D possibly corresponds to TRBD2 (5 bases). Germline CDR1 and CDR2: SGHDN and FVKESK. This CDR3 has 12 residues. The V gene lost 4 bases and the J gene lost 8 bases, with 10 bases spanning the gap. The CDR3 DNA is TGTGCCAGCAGCCTGGGGAGCGGTACGCAGTATTTT. Amino acid sequence: CASSLGSGTQYF.

This clone was counted only a few times. The V call is TRBV7-9, the J call TRBJ2-1; D unclear. V was shortened by 5 bases and J by 3 bases, with 8 bases between the two germline ends. CDR3 length: 13 amino acids. CDR1 is SEHNR and CDR2 is FQNEAQ in the germline V gene (reference sequence). The CDR3 loop reads CASSPWLYNEQFF. DNA for the CDR3: TGTGCCAGCAGCCCGTGGCTCTACAATGAGCAGTTCTTC.

The rearrangement uses TRBV25-1 and TRBJ1-2; a weak D match, TRBD1 (5 bases). The V gene's germline CDR1 is MGHDK and CDR2 SYGVNS. V was clipped by 3 bases and J by 4 bases, with 9 bases between them. The CDR3 loop spans 13 amino acids. The DNA for the CDR3 is TGTGCCAGCAGTGATGGGGCCCTCTATGGCTACACCTTC. Translated: CASSDGALYGYTF.